The present entry profiles one TCR beta chain with its context. This sample is drawn from a study of blood T cell repertoires in COVID-19. The authors' processing: Amplifying reference gene primers gave estimates of nucleated cell counts. Libraries were prepared by immunoSEQ multiplex PCR; TCRdb keeps only in-frame clonotypes and omits some of them. That table supplies the V and J calls and clone size; D and trimming were determined from the DNA. The sample holds tens of thousands of clones, roughly 79% seen once. CDR3 length equals 17 residues. Germline assignment: CDR1 LGHDT and CDR2 YNNKEL (reference sequence). The V gene end was trimmed by 2 bases and the J gene end by 3 bases; junction bases not matched to a gene: 10.

This receptor was taken from a woman aged 60 to 75 with acute or convalescent COVID-19. V and J are TRBV3-1 (or the pseudogene TRBV3-2) and TRBJ2-7; 10 bases map to TRBD2. The specimen was peripheral blood. The CDR3 is CASSQYLVSSGSYEQYF. The DNA for the CDR3 is TGTGCCAGCAGCCAATATCTAGTGTCTAGCGGGAGCTACGAGCAGTACTTC.